The T cell receptor (beta chain) described here comes from a study of glioma-infiltrating T cells after dendritic cell vaccination (dated by TCRdb to between 2015 and 2016). Turning to the overall study: A cohort of roughly 15 glioblastoma patients from Phase I and II dendritic cell vaccination trials was included, of whom 9 were newly diagnosed and 6 had recurrent disease. In glioblastoma patients vaccinated with dendritic cells, deep sequencing of TCR beta CDR3 regions served to measure tumor-infiltrating lymphocyte content and to compare repertoires between tumor and blood. Each patient was given three intradermal dendritic cell vaccine injections, spaced two weeks apart, in the arm below the axilla. Survival after dendritic cell vaccination was correlated with TCR sequencing metrics, such as TIL content and the overlap between tumor and blood repertoires. The vaccine consisted of monocyte-derived dendritic cells cultured roughly 7 days with IL-4 and GM-CSF, then pulsed overnight with autologous tumor lysate. Patients received autologous tumor lysate-pulsed dendritic cell vaccination between about 2003 and 2013.

To note about this clone: The specificity of this receptor is unknown. Base qualities were left out, and no much larger clone turns up one base away.

Overall results and qualifications from the work: TCR clonality showed no direct relationship with survival, which suggests that a diverse polyclonal response may be important. The cohort was small and heterogeneous, few patients had complete blood and tumor sets, and even fewer had initial-recurrent tumor pairs. The response model built on TCR overlap across three groups was characterized as speculative, with prospective validation still needed. Longer time to progression and overall survival after dendritic cell vaccination were predicted by higher estimated pretreatment TIL content.

Per the publication, the time point label means: after dendritic cell vaccination, including at tumor progression/relapse. Selection of patients required sufficient residual fresh-frozen tumor tissue and over two years of available survival data. Although molecular status otherwise differed among the glioblastoma patients, no patient had an isocitrate dehydrogenase mutation. PBMC were collected before vaccination, two weeks after the third vaccination, and at tumor progression if progression occurred. The Qiagen DNeasy Blood extraction Kit was used for extraction of genomic DNA. Reading the germline V gene gives CDR1 SGHDT and CDR2 YYEEEE. V is cut by 4 bases and J by 3 bases, and the space between the germline ends is 10 bases. Including cysteine and phenylalanine, the CDR3 has 13 amino acids. The DNA shown is the 39-base CDR3, in frame from base 1. Using the immunoSEQ assay, TCRB CDR3 regions were amplified from 2 micrograms of genomic DNA, or from all available DNA when less than that was on hand. The multiplex PCR relied on 60 forward primers for TCR V beta segments and 13 reverse primers for J beta segments. To estimate the number of reads per starting template, synthetic control templates were added to each sample at limiting dilution. The Illumina HiSeq System generated 87 bp sequencing reads. For the original study's pipeline: PCR and sequencing errors were removed by merging closely related sequences with a nearest neighbor algorithm. TCR overlap was measured as the percentage of unique tumor TCR beta sequences that were also present in the peripheral blood of the same patient. TCRdb obtained this table from immuneACCESS and retained in-frame rearrangements with V and J assigned. These tables miss some clones; where compared with another copy, unresolved V genes account for less than half of the shortfall, and the remainder is unexplained. V and J calls and clone size come straight from that table; D and trimming were deduced from the DNA. Across this sample there are 99,000 or so clones, with roughly 90% seen only once. Clones ranked in the top ten supply 2.7% of the sample.

The origin of this receptor is a human donor with glioblastoma. The sequences come from blood, collected after dendritic cell vaccination. The receptor chain draws on TRBV5-6 and TRBJ1-1, with the D segment identity uncertain. The nucleotide sequence reads as follows: TGTGCCAGCAGCAGTAGAACGGACACTGAAGCTTTCTTT. Translated, it reads CASSSRTDTEAFF.